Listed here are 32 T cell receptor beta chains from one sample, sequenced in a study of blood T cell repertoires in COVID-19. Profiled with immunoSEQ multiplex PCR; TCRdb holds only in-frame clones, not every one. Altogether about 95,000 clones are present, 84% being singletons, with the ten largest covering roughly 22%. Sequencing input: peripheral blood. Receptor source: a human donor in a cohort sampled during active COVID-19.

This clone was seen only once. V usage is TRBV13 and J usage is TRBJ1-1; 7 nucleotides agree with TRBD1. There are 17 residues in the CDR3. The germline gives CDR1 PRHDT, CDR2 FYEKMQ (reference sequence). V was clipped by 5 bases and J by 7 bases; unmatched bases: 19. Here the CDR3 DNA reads TGTGCCAGCAGCCGAAGGGACAGAGGGAATAAGCGTATTGAAGCTTTCTTT. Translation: CASSRRDRGNKRIEAFF.

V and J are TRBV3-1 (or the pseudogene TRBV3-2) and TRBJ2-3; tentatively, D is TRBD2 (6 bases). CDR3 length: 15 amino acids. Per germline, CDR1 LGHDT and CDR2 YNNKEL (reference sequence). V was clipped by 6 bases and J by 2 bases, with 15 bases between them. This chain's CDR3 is CASRPGGTFTDTQYF. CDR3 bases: TGTGCCAGCAGACCTGGCGGGACTTTCACAGATACGCAGTATTTT.

The CDR3 DNA reads TGTGCCAGCAGCCGGACAGACTACGAGCAGTACTTC. This encodes CASSRTDYEQYF. The chain has TRBV7-9 and TRBJ2-7; TRBD1 might be the D (6 bases). Germline V gene lookup returns CDR1 SEHNR and CDR2 FQNEAQ (reference sequence). This CDR3 comprises 12 residues. The ends were cut back, 5 bases at V and 3 bases at J, with 8 bases in the middle.

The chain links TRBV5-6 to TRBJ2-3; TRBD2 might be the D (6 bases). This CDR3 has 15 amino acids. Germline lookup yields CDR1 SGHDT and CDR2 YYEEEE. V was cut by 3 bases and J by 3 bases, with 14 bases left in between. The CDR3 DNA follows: TGTGCCAGCAGCTCACCCGGAGGGCTAACAGATACGCAGTATTTT. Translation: CASSSPGGLTDTQYF.

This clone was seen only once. CDR3 in amino acids: CASSFAGGRTDTQYF. In nucleotides, the CDR3 is TGCGCCAGCAGTTTTGCGGGAGGCCGCACAGATACGCAGTATTTT. This rearrangement joins TRBV10-2 to TRBJ2-3, with 8 bases that match TRBD2. The CDR3 consists of 15 residues. Per germline, CDR1 WSHSY and CDR2 SAAADI. Unmatched junction bases numbered 5, after V lost 5 bases and J lost 1 base.

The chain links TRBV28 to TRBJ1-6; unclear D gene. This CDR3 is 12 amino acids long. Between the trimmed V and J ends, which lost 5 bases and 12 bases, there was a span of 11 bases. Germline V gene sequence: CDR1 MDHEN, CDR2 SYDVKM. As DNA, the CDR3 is TGTGCCAGCAGTCCCCGAATAGTACCCCTCCACTTT. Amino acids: CASSPRIVPLHF.

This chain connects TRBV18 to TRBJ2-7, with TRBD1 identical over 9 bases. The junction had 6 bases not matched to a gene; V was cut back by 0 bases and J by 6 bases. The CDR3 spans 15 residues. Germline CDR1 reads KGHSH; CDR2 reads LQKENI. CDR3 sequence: CASSPPTGGAGEQYF. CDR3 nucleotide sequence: TGTGCCAGCTCACCACCGACAGGGGGGGCGGGCGAGCAGTACTTC.

The CDR3 sequence is CASSLQAFPNQPQHF. Here the CDR3 DNA reads TGTGCCAGCAGCCTACAGGCTTTTCCAAATCAGCCCCAGCATTTT. This chain uses TRBV7-8 with TRBJ1-5, with D possibly TRBD1 on 5 matching bases. Germline assignment: CDR1 SGHVS and CDR2 FQNEAQ. The CDR3 extends over 15 amino acids. The V and J ends lost 5 bases and 4 bases respectively, with 15 bases between them.

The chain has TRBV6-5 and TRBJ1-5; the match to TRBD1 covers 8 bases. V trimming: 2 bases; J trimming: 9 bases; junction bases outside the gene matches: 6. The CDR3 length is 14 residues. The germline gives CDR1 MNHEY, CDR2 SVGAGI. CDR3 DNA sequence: TGTGCCAGCAGTTACGGGCAGGGGGCTTGGCCCCAGCATTTT. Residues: CASSYGQGAWPQHF.

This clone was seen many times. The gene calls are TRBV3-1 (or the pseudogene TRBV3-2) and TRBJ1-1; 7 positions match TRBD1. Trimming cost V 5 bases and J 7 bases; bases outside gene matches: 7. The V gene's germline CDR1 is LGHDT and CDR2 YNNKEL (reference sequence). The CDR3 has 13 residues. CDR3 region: CASSDPGQSEAFF. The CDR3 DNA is TGTGCCAGCAGCGACCCGGGACAGAGTGAAGCTTTCTTT.

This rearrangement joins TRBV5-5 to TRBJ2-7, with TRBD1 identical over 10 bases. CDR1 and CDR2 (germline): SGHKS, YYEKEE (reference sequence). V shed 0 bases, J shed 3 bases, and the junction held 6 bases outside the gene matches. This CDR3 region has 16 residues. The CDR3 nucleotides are TGTGCCAGCAGCTTGGGACGGGGACAGGGGCTCTACGAGCAGTACTTC. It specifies CASSLGRGQGLYEQYF.

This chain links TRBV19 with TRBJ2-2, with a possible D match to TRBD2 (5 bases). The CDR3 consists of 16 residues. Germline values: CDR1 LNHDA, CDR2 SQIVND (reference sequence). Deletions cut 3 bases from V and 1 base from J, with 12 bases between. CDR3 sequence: CASSIGSGGNTGELFF. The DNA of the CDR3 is TGTGCCAGTAGTATTGGGTCAGGAGGGAACACCGGGGAGCTGTTTTTT.

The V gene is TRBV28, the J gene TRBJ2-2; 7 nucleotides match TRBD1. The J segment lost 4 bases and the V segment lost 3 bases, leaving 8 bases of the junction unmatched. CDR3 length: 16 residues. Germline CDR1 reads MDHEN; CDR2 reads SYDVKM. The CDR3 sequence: CASSFLRQGPTGELFF. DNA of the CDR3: TGTGCCAGCAGTTTTCTCAGACAGGGCCCCACCGGGGAGCTGTTTTTT. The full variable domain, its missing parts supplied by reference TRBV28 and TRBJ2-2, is DVKVTQSSRYLVKRTGEKVFLECVQDMDHENMFWYRQDPGLGLRLIYFSYDVKMKEKGDIPEGYSVSREKKERFSLILESASTNQTSMYLCASSFLRQGPTGELFFGEGSRLTVL.

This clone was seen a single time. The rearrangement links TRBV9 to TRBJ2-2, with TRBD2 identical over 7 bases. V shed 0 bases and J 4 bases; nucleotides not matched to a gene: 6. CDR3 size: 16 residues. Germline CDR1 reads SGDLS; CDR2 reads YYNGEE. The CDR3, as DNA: TGTGCCAGCAGCGTAGATCCAGCGGGGCGCACCGGGGAGCTGTTTTTT. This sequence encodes CASSVDPAGRTGELFF. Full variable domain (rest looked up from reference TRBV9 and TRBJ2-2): DSGVTQTPKHLITATGQRVTLRCSPRSGDLSVYWYQQSLDQGLQFLIQYYNGEERAKGNILERFSAQQFPDLHSELNLSSLELGDSALYFCASSVDPAGRTGELFFGEGSRLTVL.

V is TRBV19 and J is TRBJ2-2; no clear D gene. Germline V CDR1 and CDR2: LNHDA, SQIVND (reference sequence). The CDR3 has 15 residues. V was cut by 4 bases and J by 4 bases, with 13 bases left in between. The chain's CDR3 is CASSSSGASTGELFF. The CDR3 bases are TGTGCCAGTAGTAGCTCAGGTGCCTCCACCGGGGAGCTGTTTTTT.

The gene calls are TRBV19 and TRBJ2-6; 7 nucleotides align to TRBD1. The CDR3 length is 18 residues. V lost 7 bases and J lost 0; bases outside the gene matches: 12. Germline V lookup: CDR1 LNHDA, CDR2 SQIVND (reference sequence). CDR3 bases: TGTGCCAGTAATTCAGACAGGGATCTCCGCTCTGGGGCCAACGTCCTGACTTTC. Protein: CASNSDRDLRSGANVLTF.

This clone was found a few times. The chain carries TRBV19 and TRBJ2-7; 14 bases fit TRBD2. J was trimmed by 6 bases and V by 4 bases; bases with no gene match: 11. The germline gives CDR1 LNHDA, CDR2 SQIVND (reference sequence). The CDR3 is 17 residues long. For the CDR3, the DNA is TGTGCCAGTAGTAAGGGGACTAGCGGGAGCCCCGAGGGCGAGCAGTACTTC. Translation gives CASSKGTSGSPEGEQYF.

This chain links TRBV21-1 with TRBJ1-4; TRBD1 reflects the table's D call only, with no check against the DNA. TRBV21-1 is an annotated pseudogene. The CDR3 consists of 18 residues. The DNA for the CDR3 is TGTGCCAGCAGCAATTGGGGCAGGCGCCCTGCAACTAATGAAAAACTGTTTTTT. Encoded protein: CASSNWGRRPATNEKLFF.

CDR3 region: CASSPGDRPYGYTF. In DNA form, the CDR3 reads TGTGCCAGCAGCCCGGGGGACCGCCCCTATGGCTACACCTTC. This chain joins TRBV28 and TRBJ1-2, with D perhaps TRBD1 (5 bases). V dropped 6 bases and J dropped 4 bases, with 15 bases sitting between them. This CDR3 is built from 14 residues. Germline-derived CDR1 and CDR2 are MDHEN and SYDVKM.

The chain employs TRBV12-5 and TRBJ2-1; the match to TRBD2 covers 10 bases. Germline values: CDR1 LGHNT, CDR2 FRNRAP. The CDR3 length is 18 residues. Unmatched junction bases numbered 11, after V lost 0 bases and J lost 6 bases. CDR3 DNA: TGTGCTAGTGGTTTGGTGTCAGACGGGACTAGCGTCTTCAATGAGCAGTTCTTC. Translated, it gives CASGLVSDGTSVFNEQFF.

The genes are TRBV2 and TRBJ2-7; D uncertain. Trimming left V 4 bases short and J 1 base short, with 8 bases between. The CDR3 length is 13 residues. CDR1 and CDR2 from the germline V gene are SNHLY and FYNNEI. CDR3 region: CASSGYESYEQYF. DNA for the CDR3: TGTGCCAGCAGTGGTTACGAGTCCTACGAGCAGTACTTC.

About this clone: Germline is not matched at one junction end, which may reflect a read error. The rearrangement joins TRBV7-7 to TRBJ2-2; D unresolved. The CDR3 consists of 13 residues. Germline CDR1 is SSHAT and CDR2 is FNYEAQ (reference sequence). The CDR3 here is CASSLSGTGELFF. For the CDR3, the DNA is TGTGCTAGCAGCCTCTCGGGCACCGGGGAGCTGTTTTTT.

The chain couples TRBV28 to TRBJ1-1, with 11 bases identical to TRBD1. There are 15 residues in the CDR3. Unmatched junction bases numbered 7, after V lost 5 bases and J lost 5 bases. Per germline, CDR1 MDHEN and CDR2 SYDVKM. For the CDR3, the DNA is TGTGCCAGCAGTCACTCCGGGACAGGGGGAACTGAAGCTTTCTTT. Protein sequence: CASSHSGTGGTEAFF.

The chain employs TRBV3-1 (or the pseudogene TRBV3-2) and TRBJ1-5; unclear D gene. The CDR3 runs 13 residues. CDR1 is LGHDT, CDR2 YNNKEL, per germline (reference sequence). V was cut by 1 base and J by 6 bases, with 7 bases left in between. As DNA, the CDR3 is TGTGCCAGCAGCCAAGCGCGGCGTCAGCCCCAGCATTTT. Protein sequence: CASSQARRQPQHF.

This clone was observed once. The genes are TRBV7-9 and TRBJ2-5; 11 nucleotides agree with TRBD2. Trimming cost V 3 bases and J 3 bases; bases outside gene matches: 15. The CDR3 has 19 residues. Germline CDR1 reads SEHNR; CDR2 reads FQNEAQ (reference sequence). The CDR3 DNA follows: TGTGCCAGCAGCTTGACCCCAATAATAGCGGGAGGGCCGGAAGAGACCCAGTACTTC. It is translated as CASSLTPIIAGGPEETQYF.

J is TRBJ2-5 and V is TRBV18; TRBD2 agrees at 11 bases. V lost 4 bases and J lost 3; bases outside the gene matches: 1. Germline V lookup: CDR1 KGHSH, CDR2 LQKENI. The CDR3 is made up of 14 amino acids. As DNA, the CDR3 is TGTGCCAGCTCACAACTAGCGGGGGAAGAGACCCAGTACTTC. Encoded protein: CASSQLAGEETQYF.

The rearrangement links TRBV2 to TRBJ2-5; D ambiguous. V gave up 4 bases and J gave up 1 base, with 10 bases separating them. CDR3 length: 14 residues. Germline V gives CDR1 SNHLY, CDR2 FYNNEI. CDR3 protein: CASSAVQLQETQYF. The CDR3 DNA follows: TGTGCCAGCAGTGCTGTCCAACTCCAAGAGACCCAGTACTTC. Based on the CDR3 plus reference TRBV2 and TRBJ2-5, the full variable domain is EPEVTQTPSHQVTQMGQEVILRCVPISNHLYFYWYRQILGQKVEFLVSFYNNEISEKSEIFDDQFSVERPDGSNFTLKIRSTKLEDSAMYFCASSAVQLQETQYFGPGTRLLVL.

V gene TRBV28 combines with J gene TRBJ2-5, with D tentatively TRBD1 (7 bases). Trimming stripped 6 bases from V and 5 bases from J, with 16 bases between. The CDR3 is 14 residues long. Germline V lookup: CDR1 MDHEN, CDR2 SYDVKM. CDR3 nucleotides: TGTGCCAGCAGGCGGGATTCGACAGGGGAGACCCAGTACTTC. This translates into CASRRDSTGETQYF.

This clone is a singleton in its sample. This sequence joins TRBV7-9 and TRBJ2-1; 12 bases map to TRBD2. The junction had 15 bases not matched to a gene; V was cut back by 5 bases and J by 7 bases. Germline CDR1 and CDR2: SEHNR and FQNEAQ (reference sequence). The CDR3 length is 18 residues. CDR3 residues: CASSPQRLAGAGSNEQFF. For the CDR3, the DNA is TGTGCCAGCAGCCCCCAGAGACTAGCGGGAGCGGGTTCGAATGAGCAGTTCTTC.

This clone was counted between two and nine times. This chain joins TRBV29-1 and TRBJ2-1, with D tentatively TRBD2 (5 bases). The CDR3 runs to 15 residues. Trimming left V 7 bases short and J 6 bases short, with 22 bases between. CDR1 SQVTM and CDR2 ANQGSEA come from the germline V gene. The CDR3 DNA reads TGCAGCGCTGACGATCGGTCTAGCCGGGGCAATGAGCAGTTCTTC. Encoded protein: CSADDRSSRGNEQFF.

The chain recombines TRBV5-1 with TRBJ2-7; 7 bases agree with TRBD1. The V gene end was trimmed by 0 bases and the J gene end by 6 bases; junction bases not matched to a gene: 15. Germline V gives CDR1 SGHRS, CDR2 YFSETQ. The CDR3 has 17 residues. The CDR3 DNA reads TGCGCCAGCAGCTTGGAGCCGACGGGACAGACGAGGGTCGAGCAGTACTTC. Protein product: CASSLEPTGQTRVEQYF. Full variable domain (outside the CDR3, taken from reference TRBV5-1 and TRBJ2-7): KAGVTQTPRYLIKTRGQQVTLSCSPISGHRSVSWYQQTPGQGLQFLFEYFSETQRNKGNFPGRFSGRQFSNSRSEMNVSTLELGDSALYLCASSLEPTGQTRVEQYFGPGTRLTVT.

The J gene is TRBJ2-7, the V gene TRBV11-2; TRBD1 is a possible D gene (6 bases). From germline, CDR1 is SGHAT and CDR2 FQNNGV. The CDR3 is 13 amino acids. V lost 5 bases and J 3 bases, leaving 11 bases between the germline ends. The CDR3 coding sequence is TGTGCCAGCAGCCCCACAGGGTTCTACGAGCAGTACTTC. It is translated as CASSPTGFYEQYF. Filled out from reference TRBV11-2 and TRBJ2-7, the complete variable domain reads EAGVAQSPRYKIIEKRQSVAFWCNPISGHATLYWYQQILGQGPKLLIQFQNNGVVDDSQLPKDRFSAERLKGVDSTLKIQPAKLEDSAVYLCASSPTGFYEQYFGPGTRLTVT.